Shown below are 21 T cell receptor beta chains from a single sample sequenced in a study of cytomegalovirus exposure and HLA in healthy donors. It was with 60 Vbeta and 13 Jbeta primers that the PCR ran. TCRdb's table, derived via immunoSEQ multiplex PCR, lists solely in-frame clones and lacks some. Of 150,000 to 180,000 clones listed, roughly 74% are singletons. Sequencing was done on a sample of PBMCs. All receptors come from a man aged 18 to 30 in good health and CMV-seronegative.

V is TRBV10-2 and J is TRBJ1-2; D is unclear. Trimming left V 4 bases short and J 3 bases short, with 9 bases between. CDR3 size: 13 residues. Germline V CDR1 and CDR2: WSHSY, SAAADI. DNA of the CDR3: TGCGCCAGCAGTGCCCGGAGTGACTATGGCTACACCTTC. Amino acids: CASSARSDYGYTF.

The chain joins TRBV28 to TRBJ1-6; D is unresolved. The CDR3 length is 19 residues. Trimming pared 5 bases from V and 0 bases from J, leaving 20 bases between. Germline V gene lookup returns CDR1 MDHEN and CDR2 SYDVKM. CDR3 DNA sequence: TGTGCCAGCAGTCTCGTAATACTCGACTCGAGCTCCTATAATTCACCCCTCCACTTT. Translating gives CASSLVILDSSSYNSPLHF.

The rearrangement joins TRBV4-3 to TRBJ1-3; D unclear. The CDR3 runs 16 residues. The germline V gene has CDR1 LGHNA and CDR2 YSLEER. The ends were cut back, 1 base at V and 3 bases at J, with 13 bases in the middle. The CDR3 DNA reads TGCGCCAGCAGCCAAGTTCCCCGGGAACTTGGAAACACCATATATTTT. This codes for CASSQVPRELGNTIYF.

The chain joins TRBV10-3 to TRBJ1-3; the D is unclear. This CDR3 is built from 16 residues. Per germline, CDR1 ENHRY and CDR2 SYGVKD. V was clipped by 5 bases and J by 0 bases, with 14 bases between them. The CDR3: CAISREQLVSGNTIYF. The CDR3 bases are TGTGCCATCAGTCGGGAGCAATTAGTCTCTGGAAACACCATATATTTT.

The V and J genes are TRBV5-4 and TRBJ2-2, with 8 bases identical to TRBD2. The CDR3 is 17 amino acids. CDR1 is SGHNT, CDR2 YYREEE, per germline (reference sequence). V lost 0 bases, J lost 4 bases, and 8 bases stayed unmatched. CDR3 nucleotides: TGTGCCAGCAGCTTGGTAGCCAGCGGGGGAGCCACCGGGGAGCTGTTTTTT. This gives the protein CASSLVASGGATGELFF.

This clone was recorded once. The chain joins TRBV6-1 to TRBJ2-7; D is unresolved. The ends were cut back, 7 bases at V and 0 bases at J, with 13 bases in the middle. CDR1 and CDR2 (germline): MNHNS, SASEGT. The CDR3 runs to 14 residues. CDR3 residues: CASKAYLSSYEQYF. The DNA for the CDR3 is TGTGCCAGCAAAGCGTACCTAAGCTCCTACGAGCAGTACTTC.

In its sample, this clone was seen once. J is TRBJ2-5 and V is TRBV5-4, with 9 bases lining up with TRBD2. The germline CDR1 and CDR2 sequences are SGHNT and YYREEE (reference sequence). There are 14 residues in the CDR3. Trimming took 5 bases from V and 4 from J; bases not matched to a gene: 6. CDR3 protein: CASRPAGGRETQYF. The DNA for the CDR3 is TGTGCCAGCAGACCGGCGGGGGGGCGAGAGACCCAGTACTTC.

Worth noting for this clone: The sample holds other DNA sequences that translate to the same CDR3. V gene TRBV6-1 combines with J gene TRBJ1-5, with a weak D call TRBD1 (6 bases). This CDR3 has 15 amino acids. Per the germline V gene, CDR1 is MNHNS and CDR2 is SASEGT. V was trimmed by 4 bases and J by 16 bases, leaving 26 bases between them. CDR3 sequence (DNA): TGTGCCAGCAGTGCCCCGGACGGCTCAGGGGTCCGTCACCATTTT. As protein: CASSAPDGSGVRHHF.

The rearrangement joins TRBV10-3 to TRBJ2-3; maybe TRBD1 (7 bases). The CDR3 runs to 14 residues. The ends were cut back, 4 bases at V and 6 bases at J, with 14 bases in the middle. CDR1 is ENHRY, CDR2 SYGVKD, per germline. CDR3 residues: CAISGTGGGDTQYF. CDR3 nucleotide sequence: TGTGCCATCAGTGGGACAGGAGGAGGGGATACGCAGTATTTT.

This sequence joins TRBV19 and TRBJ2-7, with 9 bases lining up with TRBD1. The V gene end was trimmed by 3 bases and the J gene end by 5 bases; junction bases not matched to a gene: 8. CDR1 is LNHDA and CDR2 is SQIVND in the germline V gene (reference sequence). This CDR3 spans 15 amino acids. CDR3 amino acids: CASSMLGQGNNEQYF. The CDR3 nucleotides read TGTGCCAGTAGTATGTTGGGACAGGGTAACAACGAGCAGTACTTC.

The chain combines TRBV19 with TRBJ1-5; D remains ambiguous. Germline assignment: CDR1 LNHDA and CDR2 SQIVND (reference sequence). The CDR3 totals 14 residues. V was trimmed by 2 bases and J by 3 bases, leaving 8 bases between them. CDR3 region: CASSIPVLNQPQHF. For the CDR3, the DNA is TGTGCCAGTAGTATACCGGTCCTCAATCAGCCCCAGCATTTT.

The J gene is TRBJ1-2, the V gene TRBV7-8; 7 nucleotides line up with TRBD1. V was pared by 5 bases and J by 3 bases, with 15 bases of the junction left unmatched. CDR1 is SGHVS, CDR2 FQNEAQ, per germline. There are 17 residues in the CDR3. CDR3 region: CASSPSGVSGQYYGYTF. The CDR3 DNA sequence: TGTGCCAGCAGCCCCTCCGGTGTTTCGGGACAGTACTATGGCTACACCTTC.

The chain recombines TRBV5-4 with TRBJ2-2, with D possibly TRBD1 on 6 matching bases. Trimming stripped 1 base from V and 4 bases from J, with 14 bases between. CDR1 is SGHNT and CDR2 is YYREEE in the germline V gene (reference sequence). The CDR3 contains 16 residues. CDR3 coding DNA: TGTGCCAGCAGCTTGCCCAGGGGTGCCGCCACCGGGGAGCTGTTTTTT. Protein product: CASSLPRGAATGELFF.

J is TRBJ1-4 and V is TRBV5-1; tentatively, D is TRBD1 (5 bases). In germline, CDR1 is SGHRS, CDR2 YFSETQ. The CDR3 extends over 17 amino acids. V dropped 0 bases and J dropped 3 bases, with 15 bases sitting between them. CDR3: CASSLDPGLGANEKLFF. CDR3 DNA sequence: TGCGCCAGCAGCTTGGATCCGGGACTGGGGGCTAATGAAAAACTGTTTTTT.

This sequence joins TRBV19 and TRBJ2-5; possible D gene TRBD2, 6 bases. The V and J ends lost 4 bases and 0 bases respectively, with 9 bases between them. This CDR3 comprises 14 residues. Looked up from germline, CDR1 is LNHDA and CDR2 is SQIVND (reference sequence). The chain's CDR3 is CASSKGGYQETQYF. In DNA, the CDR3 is TGTGCCAGTAGTAAAGGAGGGTACCAAGAGACCCAGTACTTC. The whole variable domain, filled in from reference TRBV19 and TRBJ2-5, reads DGGITQSPKYLFRKEGQNVTLSCEQNLNHDAMYWYRQDPGQGLRLIYYSQIVNDFQKGDIAEGYSVSREKKESFPLTVTSAQKNPTAFYLCASSKGGYQETQYFGPGTRLLVL.

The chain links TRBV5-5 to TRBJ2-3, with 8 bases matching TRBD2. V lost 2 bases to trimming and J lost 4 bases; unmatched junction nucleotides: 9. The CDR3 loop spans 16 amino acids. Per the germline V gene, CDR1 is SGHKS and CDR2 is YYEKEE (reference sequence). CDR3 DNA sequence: TGTGCCAGCAGCTTAGGGACCGGGGGGGCCCCAGATACGCAGTATTTT. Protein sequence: CASSLGTGGAPDTQYF.

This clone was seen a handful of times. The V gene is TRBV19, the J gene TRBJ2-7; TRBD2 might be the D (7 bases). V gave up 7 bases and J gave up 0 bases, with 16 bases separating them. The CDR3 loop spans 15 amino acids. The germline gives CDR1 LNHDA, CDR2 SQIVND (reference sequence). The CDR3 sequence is CASTRRGGYSYEQYF. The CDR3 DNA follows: TGTGCCAGTACCCGAAGGGGGGGGTACTCCTACGAGCAGTACTTC.

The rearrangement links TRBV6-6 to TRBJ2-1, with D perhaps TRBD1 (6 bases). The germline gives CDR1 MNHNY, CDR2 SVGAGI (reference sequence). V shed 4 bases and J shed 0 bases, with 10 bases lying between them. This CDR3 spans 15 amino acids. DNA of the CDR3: TGTGCCAGCAGTTCCGGGACACCCTCCTACAATGAGCAGTTCTTC. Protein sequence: CASSSGTPSYNEQFF.

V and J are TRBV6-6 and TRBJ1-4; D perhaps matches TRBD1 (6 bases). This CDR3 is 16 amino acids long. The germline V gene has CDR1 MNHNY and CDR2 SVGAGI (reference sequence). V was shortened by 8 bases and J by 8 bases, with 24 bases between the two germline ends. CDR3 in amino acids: CASGPNRGALGEKLFF. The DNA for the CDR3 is TGTGCCAGCGGCCCTAATCGGGGGGCTTTGGGGGAAAAACTGTTTTTT.

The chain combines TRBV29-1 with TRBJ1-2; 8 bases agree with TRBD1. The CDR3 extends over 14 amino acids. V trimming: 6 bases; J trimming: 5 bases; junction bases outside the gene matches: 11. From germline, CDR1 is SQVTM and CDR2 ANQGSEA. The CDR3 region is CSVDREREVYGYTF. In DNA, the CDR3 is TGCAGCGTGGACAGGGAAAGAGAAGTTTATGGCTACACCTTC.

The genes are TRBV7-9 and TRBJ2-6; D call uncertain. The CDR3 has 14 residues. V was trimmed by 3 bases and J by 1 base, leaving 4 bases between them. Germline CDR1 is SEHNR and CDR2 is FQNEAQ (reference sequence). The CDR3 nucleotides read TGTGCCAGCAGCTTTTATTCTGGGGCCAACGTCCTGACTTTC. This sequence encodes CASSFYSGANVLTF.